Listed below are T cell receptor beta chains from one sample, sequenced in a study of cytomegalovirus exposure and HLA in healthy donors. Generated by immunoSEQ multiplex PCR, the TCRdb table keeps only in-frame clones and is missing some. The repertoire holds about 76,000 clones, 73% seen once, with approximately 16% in the top ten. What was sequenced was PBMCs. The receptors originated from a woman aged 40 to 49 in good health and CMV-seropositive. Both conserved end residues are part of each CDR3. The D gene is left open where the match is weak. A row's size may be missing; if present it is once, few, many or a size class.

D gene: TRBD2
clone size: NA
J gene: TRBJ2-1
V gene: TRBV15
CDR3 protein: CATSTGGGSSYNEQFF

D gene: NA
clone size: many
J gene: TRBJ2-5
V gene: TRBV7-7
CDR3 protein: CASSFGNRVIGETQYF

D gene: NA
clone size: NA
J gene: TRBJ2-3
V gene: TRBV25-1
CDR3 protein: CASTGGNTDTQYF

D gene: NA
clone size: NA
J gene: TRBJ1-5
V gene: TRBV15
CDR3 protein: CATSRDMGALSNQPQHF

D gene: TRBD1
clone size: NA
J gene: TRBJ1-2
V gene: TRBV6-4
CDR3 protein: CASSDTGQGLNGYTF

D gene: NA
clone size: NA
J gene: TRBJ1-2
V gene: TRBV5-6
CDR3 protein: CASSETGLANYGYTF

D gene: TRBD1
clone size: NA
J gene: TRBJ2-5
V gene: TRBV14
CDR3 protein: CASSQDRYRGQTQYF

D gene: TRBD1
clone size: once
J gene: TRBJ2-1
V gene: TRBV30
CDR3 protein: CAWMEDRVFDEQFF

D gene: TRBD1
clone size: NA
J gene: TRBJ2-7
V gene: TRBV6-5
CDR3 protein: CASSNTGGGVYEQYF

D gene: TRBD1
clone size: NA
J gene: TRBJ2-2
V gene: TRBV6-5
CDR3 protein: CASSPGQDTGELFF

D gene: NA
clone size: NA
J gene: TRBJ1-1
V gene: TRBV19
CDR3 protein: CASSLRDTANTEAFF

D gene: NA
clone size: NA
J gene: TRBJ2-3
V gene: TRBV7-2
CDR3 protein: CASSLGRGGQGGDTQYF

D gene: NA
clone size: NA
J gene: TRBJ1-2
V gene: TRBV4-1
CDR3 protein: CASSQGSRSYFNYGYTF

D gene: TRBD1
clone size: NA
J gene: TRBJ1-4
V gene: TRBV6-1
CDR3 protein: CASSGGTVQVNEKLFF

D gene: NA
clone size: NA
J gene: TRBJ1-5
V gene: TRBV30
CDR3 protein: CAWSVGGRYSNQPQHF

D gene: NA
clone size: NA
J gene: TRBJ2-7
V gene: TRBV4-1
CDR3 protein: CASSQTSNRANEQYF

D gene: TRBD2
clone size: once
J gene: TRBJ2-3
V gene: TRBV2
CDR3 protein: CASASSGGWADTQYF

D gene: NA
clone size: few
J gene: TRBJ1-1
V gene: TRBV5-4
CDR3 protein: CASSTPHSVAEAFF

D gene: NA
clone size: few
J gene: TRBJ1-2
V gene: TRBV27
CDR3 protein: CASSSGDYGYTF

D gene: NA
clone size: NA
J gene: TRBJ1-2
V gene: TRBV4-2
CDR3 protein: CASSQGNTGSGYTF

D gene: NA
clone size: NA
J gene: TRBJ2-7
V gene: TRBV28
CDR3 protein: CASSPQRYEQYF

D gene: NA
clone size: NA
J gene: TRBJ2-1
V gene: TRBV4-3
CDR3 protein: CASSQGVTYNEQFF

D gene: NA
clone size: NA
J gene: TRBJ2-3
V gene: TRBV10-2
CDR3 protein: CASSVPSGPGADTQYF

D gene: NA
clone size: NA
J gene: TRBJ2-7
V gene: TRBV7-2
CDR3 protein: CASRTTAGNEQYF

D gene: TRBD1
clone size: few
J gene: TRBJ1-1
V gene: TRBV7-2
CDR3 protein: CASSLRTGGNTEAFF

D gene: NA
clone size: few
J gene: TRBJ2-5
V gene: TRBV4-3
CDR3 protein: CASSQVFRREETQYF

D gene: TRBD2
clone size: once
J gene: TRBJ2-7
V gene: TRBV7-2
CDR3 protein: CASSVASGGSYEQYF

D gene: NA
clone size: many
J gene: TRBJ1-3
V gene: TRBV15
CDR3 protein: CATSRGKTTGKSGNTIYF

D gene: NA
clone size: NA
J gene: TRBJ2-3
V gene: TRBV19
CDR3 protein: CASSTRPVRDTQYF

D gene: NA
clone size: NA
J gene: TRBJ1-1
V gene: TRBV29-1
CDR3 protein: CSVPSGTLNTEAFF

D gene: NA
clone size: NA
J gene: TRBJ2-7
V gene: TRBV28
CDR3 protein: CASSSPAYEQYF

D gene: NA
clone size: NA
J gene: TRBJ1-1
V gene: TRBV7-9
CDR3 protein: CASSPQVNTEAFF

D gene: NA
clone size: NA
J gene: TRBJ2-7
V gene: TRBV4-3
CDR3 protein: CASSQVLQADYEQYF

D gene: TRBD1
clone size: NA
J gene: TRBJ2-1
V gene: TRBV10-3
CDR3 protein: CAISPDRGNEQFF

D gene: TRBD2
clone size: NA
J gene: TRBJ2-5
V gene: TRBV7-3
CDR3 protein: CASSFAGVETQYF

D gene: NA
clone size: NA
J gene: TRBJ1-2
V gene: TRBV7-2
CDR3 protein: CASSLEGNYGYTF

D gene: NA
clone size: once
J gene: TRBJ1-1
V gene: TRBV7-8
CDR3 protein: CASSLPSHTEAFF

D gene: NA
clone size: NA
J gene: TRBJ2-1
V gene: TRBV19
CDR3 protein: CATSRGHYEQFF

D gene: TRBD2
clone size: once
J gene: TRBJ2-3
V gene: TRBV7-9
CDR3 protein: CASSQALGLAGGPGTQYF

D gene: TRBD2
clone size: NA
J gene: TRBJ2-7
V gene: TRBV19
CDR3 protein: CASSDSGGSYEQYF

D gene: NA
clone size: NA
J gene: TRBJ1-2
V gene: TRBV6-1
CDR3 protein: CASSEATGFIISYGYTF

D gene: TRBD1
clone size: NA
J gene: TRBJ1-2
V gene: TRBV5-1
CDR3 protein: CASSGTGDNYGYTF

D gene: NA
clone size: NA
J gene: TRBJ2-7
V gene: TRBV5-1
CDR3 protein: CASSLGRVPYEQYF

D gene: NA
clone size: NA
J gene: TRBJ2-2
V gene: TRBV4-2
CDR3 protein: CASSQERGIGELFF

D gene: NA
clone size: NA
J gene: NA
V gene: TRBV5-4
CDR3 protein: CASSSEYEQYF

D gene: NA
clone size: NA
J gene: TRBJ1-5
V gene: TRBV30
CDR3 protein: CAWSVSRQGVKRSNQPQHF

D gene: TRBD1
clone size: NA
J gene: TRBJ1-5
V gene: TRBV2
CDR3 protein: CASSGVLDRGWDQPQHF

D gene: NA
clone size: NA
J gene: TRBJ1-5
V gene: TRBV10-2
CDR3 protein: CASMAGNQPQHF

D gene: NA
clone size: few
J gene: TRBJ1-1
V gene: TRBV28
CDR3 protein: CASRGPNTEAFF

D gene: NA
clone size: NA
J gene: TRBJ1-2
V gene: TRBV4-1
CDR3 protein: CASSQDLRNYGYTF

D gene: NA
clone size: medium-sized
J gene: TRBJ1-5
V gene: TRBV5-8
CDR3 protein: CASSVQGYSNQPQHF

D gene: NA
clone size: NA
J gene: TRBJ2-1
V gene: TRBV10-3
CDR3 protein: CAISERGYNEQFF

D gene: NA
clone size: NA
J gene: TRBJ1-1
V gene: TRBV11-2
CDR3 protein: CASSLVAGTTEAFF